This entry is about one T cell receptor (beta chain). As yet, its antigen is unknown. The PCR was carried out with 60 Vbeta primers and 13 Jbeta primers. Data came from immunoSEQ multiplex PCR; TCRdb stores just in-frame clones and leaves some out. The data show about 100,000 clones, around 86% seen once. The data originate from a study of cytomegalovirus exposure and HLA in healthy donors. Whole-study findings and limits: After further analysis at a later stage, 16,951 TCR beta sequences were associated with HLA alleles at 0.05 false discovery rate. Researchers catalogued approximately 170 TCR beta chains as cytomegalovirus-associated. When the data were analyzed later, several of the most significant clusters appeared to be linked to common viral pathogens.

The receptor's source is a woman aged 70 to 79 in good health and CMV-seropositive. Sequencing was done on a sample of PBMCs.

CDR3 sequence reads: CASSVTGNTEAFF. The CDR3 bases are TGTGCCAGCAGCGTTACAGGTAACACTGAAGCTTTCTTT. The chain couples TRBV7-2 to TRBJ1-1; tentatively, D is TRBD1 (5 bases). This CDR3 is 13 amino acids long. Germline CDR1 reads SGHTA; CDR2 reads FQGNSA. V was clipped by 5 bases and J by 2 bases, with 9 bases between them.